This record looks at one T cell receptor beta chain sequence and its context. The sample is drawn from a study of PD-L1 blockade in urothelial cancer. V lost 5 bases and J lost 3, with 11 bases in between. The CDR3 totals 14 residues. CDR1 MNHEY and CDR2 SMNVEV come from the germline V gene (reference sequence). TCRdb's table, derived via immunoSEQ multiplex PCR, lists solely in-frame clones and lacks some. This repertoire shows fewer than 130,000 clones, about 85% found once; its top ten account for about 2.3%. The material sequenced was PBMCs, taken around atezolizumab (anti-PD-L1) treatment. This clonotype was obtained from a man in his fifties with urothelial cancer. The chain combines TRBV27 with TRBJ1-5; D is ambiguous. The CDR3 sequence: CASSPDGYNQPQHF. The CDR3 nucleotides are TGTGCCAGCAGTCCAGACGGGTACAATCAGCCCCAGCATTTT.